This record looks at one TCR beta chain sequence and its context. Its cognate antigen is unknown. The sample originates from a study of T cells after yellow fever vaccination. Points from the study as a whole: Any FACS-sorted repertoire could hold abundant clonotypes that contaminate it from the bulk population.

One entry per CDR3 protein results from TCRdb running MiXCR on the 5' RACE reads. This table holds 250,000 to 300,000 distinct CDR3 sequences, about 5.2% found once. Germline V gene data show CDR1 as DFQATT and CDR2 as SNEGSKA (reference sequence). Trimming shortened V by 6 bases and J by 3 bases, and 8 bases separated the two germline ends. The CDR3 is made up of 12 amino acids. This specimen consisted of CD4+ T cells sorted from PBMCs, obtained on the day of the yellow fever booster vaccination. This clonotype was sampled from a man between 18 and 29 years old who received the YFV17D yellow fever vaccine. V and J are TRBV20-1 and TRBJ2-2; tentatively, D is TRBD2 (5 bases). CDR3 sequence: CSAPGYTGELFF. Written as DNA, the CDR3 is TGCAGTGCGCCGGGATACACCGGGGAGCTGTTTTTT.